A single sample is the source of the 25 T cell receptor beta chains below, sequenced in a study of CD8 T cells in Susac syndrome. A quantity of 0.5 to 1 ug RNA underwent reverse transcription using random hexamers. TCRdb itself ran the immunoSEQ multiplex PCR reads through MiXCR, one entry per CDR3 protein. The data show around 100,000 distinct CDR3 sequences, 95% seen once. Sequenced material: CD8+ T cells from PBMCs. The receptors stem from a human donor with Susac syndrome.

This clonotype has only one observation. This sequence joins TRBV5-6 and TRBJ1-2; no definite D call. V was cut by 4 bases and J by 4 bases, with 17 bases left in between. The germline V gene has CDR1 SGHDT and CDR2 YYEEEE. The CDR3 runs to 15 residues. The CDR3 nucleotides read TGTGCCAGCAGCCGTGGTGACATGGAGCGCTATGGCTACACCTTC. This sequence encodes CASSRGDMERYGYTF.

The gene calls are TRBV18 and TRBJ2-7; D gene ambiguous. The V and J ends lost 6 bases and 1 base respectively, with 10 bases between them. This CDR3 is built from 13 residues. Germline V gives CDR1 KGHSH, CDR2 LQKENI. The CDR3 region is CASSEDGSYEQYF. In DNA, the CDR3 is TGTGCCAGCTCTGAGGACGGGTCCTACGAGCAGTACTTC.

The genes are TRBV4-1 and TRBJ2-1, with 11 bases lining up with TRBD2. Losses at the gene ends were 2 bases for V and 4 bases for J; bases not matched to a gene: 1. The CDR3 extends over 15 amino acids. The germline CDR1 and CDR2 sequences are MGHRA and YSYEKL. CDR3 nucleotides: TGCGCCAGCAGCCAACTAGCGGGGGGATACAATGAGCAGTTCTTC. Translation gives CASSQLAGGYNEQFF.

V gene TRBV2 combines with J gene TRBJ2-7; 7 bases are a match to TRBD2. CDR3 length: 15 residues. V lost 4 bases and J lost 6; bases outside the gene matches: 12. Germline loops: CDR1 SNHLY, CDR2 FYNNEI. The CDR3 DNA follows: TGTGCCAGCAGTGGCCTGGGAGGGGCAGGAGGCGAGCAGTACTTC. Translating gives CASSGLGGAGGEQYF.

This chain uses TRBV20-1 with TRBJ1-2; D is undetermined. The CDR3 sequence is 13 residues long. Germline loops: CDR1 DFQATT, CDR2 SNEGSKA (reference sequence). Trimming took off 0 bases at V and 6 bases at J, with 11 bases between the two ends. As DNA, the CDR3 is TGCAGTGCTAGAGATCTAGAGGCAGATGGCTACACCTTC. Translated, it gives CSARDLEADGYTF.

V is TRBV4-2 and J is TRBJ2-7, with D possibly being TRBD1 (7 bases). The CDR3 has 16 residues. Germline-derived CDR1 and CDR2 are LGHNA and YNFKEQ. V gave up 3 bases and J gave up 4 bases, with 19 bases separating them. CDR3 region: CASSHVAGQPIYEQYF. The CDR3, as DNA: TGTGCCAGCAGCCACGTCGCGGGACAGCCAATATACGAGCAGTACTTC.

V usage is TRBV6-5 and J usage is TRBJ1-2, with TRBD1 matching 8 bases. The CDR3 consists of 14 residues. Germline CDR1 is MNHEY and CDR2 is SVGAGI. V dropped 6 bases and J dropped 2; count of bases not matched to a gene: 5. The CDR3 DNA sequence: TGTGCCAGCAGACCACAGGGGGTAAACTATGGCTACACCTTC. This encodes CASRPQGVNYGYTF.

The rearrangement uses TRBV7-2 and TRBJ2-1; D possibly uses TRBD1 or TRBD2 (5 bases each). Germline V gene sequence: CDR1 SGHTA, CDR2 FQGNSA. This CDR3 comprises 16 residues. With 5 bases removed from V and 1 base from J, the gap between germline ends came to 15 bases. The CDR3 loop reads CASSIAGSGSYNEQFF. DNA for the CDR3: TGTGCCAGCAGCATCGCAGGGAGTGGTTCCTACAATGAGCAGTTCTTC. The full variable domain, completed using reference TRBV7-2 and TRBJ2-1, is GAGVSQSPSNKVTEKGKDVELRCDPISGHTALYWYRQSLGQGLEFLIYFQGNSAPDKSGLPSDRFSAERTGGSVSTLTIQRTQQEDSAVYLCASSIAGSGSYNEQFFGPGTRLTVL.

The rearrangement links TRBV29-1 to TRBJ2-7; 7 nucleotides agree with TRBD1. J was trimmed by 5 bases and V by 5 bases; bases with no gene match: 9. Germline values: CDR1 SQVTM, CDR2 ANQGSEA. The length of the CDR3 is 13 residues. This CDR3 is CSVQGPGGDEQYF. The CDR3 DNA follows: TGCAGCGTTCAAGGACCAGGGGGAGACGAGCAGTACTTC.

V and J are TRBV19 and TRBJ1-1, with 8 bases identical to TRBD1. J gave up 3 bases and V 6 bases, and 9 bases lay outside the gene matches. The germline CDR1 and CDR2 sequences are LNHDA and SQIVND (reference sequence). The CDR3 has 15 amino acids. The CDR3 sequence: CASSLGQGRDTEAFF. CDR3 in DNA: TGTGCCAGTAGCCTAGGACAGGGAAGGGACACTGAAGCTTTCTTT.

In nucleotides, the CDR3 is TGCAGCGTTGAAGCCGGGACGGTATACAATGAGCAGTTCTTC. Protein sequence: CSVEAGTVYNEQFF. V gene TRBV29-1 combines with J gene TRBJ2-1; D might be TRBD1 or TRBD2, each matching 5 bases. Looked up from germline, CDR1 is SQVTM and CDR2 is ANQGSEA. The CDR3 runs to 14 residues. V was clipped by 1 base and J by 4 bases, with 11 bases between them.

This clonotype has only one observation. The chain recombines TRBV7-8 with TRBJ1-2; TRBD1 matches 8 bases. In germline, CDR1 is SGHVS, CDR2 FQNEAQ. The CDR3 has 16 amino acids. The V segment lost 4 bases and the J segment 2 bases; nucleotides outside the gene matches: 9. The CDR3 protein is CASSSPTGVTNYGYTF. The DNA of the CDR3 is TGTGCCAGCAGCTCCCCGACAGGGGTTACGAACTATGGCTACACCTTC.

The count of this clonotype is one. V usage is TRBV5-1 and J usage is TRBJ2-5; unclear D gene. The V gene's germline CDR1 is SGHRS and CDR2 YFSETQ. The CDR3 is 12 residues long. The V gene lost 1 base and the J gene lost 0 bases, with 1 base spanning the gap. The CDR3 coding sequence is TGCGCCAGCAGCTTGCACCAAGAGACCCAGTACTTC. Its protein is CASSLHQETQYF.

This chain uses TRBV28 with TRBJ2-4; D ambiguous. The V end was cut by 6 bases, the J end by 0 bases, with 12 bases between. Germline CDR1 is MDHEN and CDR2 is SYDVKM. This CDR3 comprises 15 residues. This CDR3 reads CASSPAVIAKNIQYF. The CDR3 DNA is TGTGCCAGCAGCCCCGCGGTCATAGCCAAAAACATTCAGTACTTC.

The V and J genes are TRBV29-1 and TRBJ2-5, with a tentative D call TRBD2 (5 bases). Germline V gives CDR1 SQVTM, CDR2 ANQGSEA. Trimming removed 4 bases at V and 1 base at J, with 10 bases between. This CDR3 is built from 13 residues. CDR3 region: CSVGRLAQETQYF. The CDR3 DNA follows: TGCAGCGTTGGGAGGCTAGCCCAAGAGACCCAGTACTTC.

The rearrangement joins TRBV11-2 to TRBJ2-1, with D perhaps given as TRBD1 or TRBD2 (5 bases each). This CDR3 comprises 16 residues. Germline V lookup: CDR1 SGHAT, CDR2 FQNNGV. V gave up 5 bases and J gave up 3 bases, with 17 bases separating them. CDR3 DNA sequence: TGTGCCAGCAGCGCCCCCGGGACCCAACTCTACAATGAGCAGTTCTTC. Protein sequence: CASSAPGTQLYNEQFF.

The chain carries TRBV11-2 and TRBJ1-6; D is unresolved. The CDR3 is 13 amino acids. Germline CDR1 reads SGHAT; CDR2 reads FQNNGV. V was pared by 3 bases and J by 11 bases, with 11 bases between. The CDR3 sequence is CASSLSQQAPLHF. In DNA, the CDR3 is TGTGCCAGCAGCTTGTCACAGCAGGCACCCCTCCACTTT.

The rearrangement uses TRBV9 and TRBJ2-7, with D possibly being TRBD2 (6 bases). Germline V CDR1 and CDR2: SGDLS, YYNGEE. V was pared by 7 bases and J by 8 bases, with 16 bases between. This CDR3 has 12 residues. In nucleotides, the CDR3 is TGTGCCAGCGCCGCGGAGGGGACGAAGCAGTACTTC. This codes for CASAAEGTKQYF. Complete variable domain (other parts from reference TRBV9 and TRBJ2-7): DSGVTQTPKHLITATGQRVTLRCSPRSGDLSVYWYQQSLDQGLQFLIQYYNGEERAKGNILERFSAQQFPDLHSELNLSSLELGDSALYFCASAAEGTKQYFGPGTRLTVT.

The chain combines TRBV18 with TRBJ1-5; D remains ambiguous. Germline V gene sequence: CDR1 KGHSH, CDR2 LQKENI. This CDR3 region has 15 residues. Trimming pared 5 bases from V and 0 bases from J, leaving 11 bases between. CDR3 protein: CASSALGDSNQPQHF. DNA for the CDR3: TGTGCCAGCTCAGCACTGGGAGATAGCAATCAGCCCCAGCATTTT.

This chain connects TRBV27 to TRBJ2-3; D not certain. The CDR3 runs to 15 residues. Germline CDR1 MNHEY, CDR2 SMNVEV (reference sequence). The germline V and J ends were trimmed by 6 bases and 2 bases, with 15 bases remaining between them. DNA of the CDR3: TGTGCCAGCAGCCCCCTGAGCGTCTCCACAGATACGCAGTATTTT. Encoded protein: CASSPLSVSTDTQYF.

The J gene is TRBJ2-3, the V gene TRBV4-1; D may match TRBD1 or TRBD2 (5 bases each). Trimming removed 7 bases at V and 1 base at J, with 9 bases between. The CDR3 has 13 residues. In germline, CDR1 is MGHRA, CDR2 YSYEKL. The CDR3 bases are TGCGCCAGCACCGGGACGGGCACAGATACGCAGTATTTT. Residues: CASTGTGTDTQYF.

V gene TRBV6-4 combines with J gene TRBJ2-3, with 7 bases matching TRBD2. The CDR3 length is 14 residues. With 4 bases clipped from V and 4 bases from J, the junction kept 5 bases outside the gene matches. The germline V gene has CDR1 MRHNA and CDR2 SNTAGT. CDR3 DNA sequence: TGTGCCAGCAGTGGAGGGCTAGCGGCAGATACGCAGTATTTT. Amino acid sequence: CASSGGLAADTQYF.

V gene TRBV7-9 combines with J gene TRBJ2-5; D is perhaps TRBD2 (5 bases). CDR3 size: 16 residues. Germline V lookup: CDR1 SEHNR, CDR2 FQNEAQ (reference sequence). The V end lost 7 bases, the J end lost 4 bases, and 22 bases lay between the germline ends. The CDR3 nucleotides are TGTGCCAGCACCCACCCTGCCCCTAGCCGGCGAGAGACCCAGTACTTC. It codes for CASTHPAPSRRETQYF.

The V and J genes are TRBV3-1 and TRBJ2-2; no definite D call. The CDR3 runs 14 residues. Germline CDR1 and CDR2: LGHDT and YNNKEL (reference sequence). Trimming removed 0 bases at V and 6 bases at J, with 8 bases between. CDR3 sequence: CASSQDYGAGELFF. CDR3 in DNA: TGTGCCAGCAGCCAAGACTATGGGGCCGGGGAGCTGTTTTTT.

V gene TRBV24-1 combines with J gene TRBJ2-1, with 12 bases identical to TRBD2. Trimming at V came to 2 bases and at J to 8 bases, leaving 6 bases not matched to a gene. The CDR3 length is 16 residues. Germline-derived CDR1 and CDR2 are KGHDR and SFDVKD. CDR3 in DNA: TGTGCCACCAGTGATTCTAGCGGGAGGGCCTTCTATGAGCAGTTCTTC. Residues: CATSDSSGRAFYEQFF.